This TCR beta chain was profiled in a study of PD-L1 blockade in urothelial cancer. Study context: Of around 31 patients, about two dozen were males with bladder-origin urothelial cancer. The study recovered a median of roughly 140,000 T cells per blood sample.

Produced via immunoSEQ multiplex PCR; TCRdb's table is partial and in-frame only. The table lists roughly 76,000 clones, 80% to 95% of them singletons. Points on this clone: What it binds is not known.

General observations from the study: Pretreatment peripheral blood TCR clonality that fell below the median predicted better survival among the patients studied. Clones that were tumor-associated expanded more in the blood of durable-benefit patients at 3 weeks.

CDR1 is SGHRS, CDR2 YFSETQ, per germline. This CDR3 is 15 amino acids long. With 4 bases removed from V and 4 bases from J, the gap between germline ends came to 17 bases. The time point: peripheral blood 6 weeks after treatment start. The sequenced sample was PBMCs, obtained around atezolizumab (anti-PD-L1) treatment. The source is a woman older than 75 with urothelial cancer. V and J are TRBV5-1 and TRBJ1-1, with D hard to call. The CDR3 sequence: CASSRPGGQGTEAFF. Written as DNA, the CDR3 is TGCGCCAGCAGCCGTCCCGGCGGTCAAGGCACTGAAGCTTTCTTT.